These 23 T cell receptor beta chains originate from one sample sequenced in a study of CD8 T cell repertoires and HIV-1 epitope variants. TCRdb's copy holds only in-frame clones and misses some; the assay was immunoSEQ multiplex PCR. This sample has 4,500 to 6,500 clones; 65% occur once, and the top ten carry 43%. No antigen has been identified for these receptors. The material sequenced was cultured CD8+ T cells derived from PBMCs. The receptor set was obtained from a male donor with HIV.

This chain connects TRBV5-4 to TRBJ2-7; 9 bases fit TRBD2. This CDR3 is built from 16 residues. After removal of 0 bases from V and 3 bases from J, the junction contained 7 bases not matched to a gene. Per germline, CDR1 SGHNT and CDR2 YYREEE (reference sequence). CDR3 residues: CASSLAAGSGSYEQYF. The CDR3 DNA reads as TGTGCCAGCAGCTTGGCCGCCGGTAGCGGGAGCTACGAGCAGTACTTC.

CDR3 in amino acids: CASSYSRQGNEPQHF. CDR3 nucleotides: TGTGCCAGCAGTTACTCGCGACAGGGTAATGAGCCCCAGCATTTT. The chain uses TRBV6-6 and TRBJ1-5; 7 positions agree with TRBD1. From germline, CDR1 is MNHNY and CDR2 SVGAGI (reference sequence). The CDR3 length is 15 residues. After removal of 0 bases from V and 8 bases from J, the junction contained 7 bases not matched to a gene.

V usage is TRBV7-6 and J usage is TRBJ2-6; D uncertain. CDR3 length equals 15 residues. V was trimmed by 6 bases and J by 1 base, leaving 10 bases between them. Germline V gives CDR1 SGHVS, CDR2 FNYEAQ. CDR3 sequence: CASSSFGSGANVLTF. CDR3 DNA: TGTGCCAGCAGTTCCTTCGGATCTGGGGCCAACGTCCTGACTTTC.

This chain connects TRBV27 to TRBJ2-2; D uncertain. CDR3 length: 13 residues. Germline V gene sequence: CDR1 MNHEY, CDR2 SMNVEV (reference sequence). V lost 1 base, J lost 4 bases, and 4 bases lay in between. In nucleotides, the CDR3 is TGTGCCAGCAGTTTATACTCCACCGGGGAGCTGTTTTTT. It encodes CASSLYSTGELFF.

The chain carries TRBV4-3 and TRBJ1-2, with D maybe TRBD1 (5 bases). From germline, CDR1 is LGHNA and CDR2 YSLEER. This CDR3 has 15 residues. The V and J ends lost 4 bases and 9 bases respectively, with 21 bases between them. CDR3 DNA: TGCGCCAGCAGCCGACTACCGGCCCAGGGACTAAGCTACACCTTC. Protein: CASSRLPAQGLSYTF.

This chain joins TRBV14 and TRBJ2-3; 7 bases align to TRBD2. The CDR3 spans 15 residues. The ends lost 6 bases at V and 2 bases at J; junction bases unmatched: 8. Germline values: CDR1 SGHDN, CDR2 FVKESK. The CDR3 DNA sequence: TGTGCCAGCAGTTTAACTAGCGCTTACACAGATACGCAGTATTTT. Its translation: CASSLTSAYTDTQYF.

A single count supports this clone. The chain links TRBV11-3 to TRBJ2-2, with 8 positions matching TRBD1. The CDR3 length is 18 residues. From germline, CDR1 is SGHNT and CDR2 YENEEA. After removal of 1 base from V and 2 bases from J, the junction contained 9 bases not matched to a gene. Here the CDR3 reads CASSLAYLDRDNTGELFF. In DNA, the CDR3 is TGTGCCAGCAGCTTAGCCTACCTGGACAGGGATAACACCGGGGAGCTGTTTTTT.

The chain carries TRBV28 and TRBJ2-1; D unclear. This CDR3 has 10 amino acids. Germline CDR1 is MDHEN and CDR2 is SYDVKM. Deletions cut 6 bases from V and 9 bases from J, with 6 bases between. CDR3 in DNA: TGTGCCAGCAGCTCTGGTGAGCAGTTCTTC. It translates to CASSSGEQFF.

This clone was detected once. The chain carries TRBV5-8 and TRBJ2-7; 8 bases map to TRBD1. The CDR3 loop spans 13 amino acids. Trimming at V came to 2 bases and at J to 3 bases, leaving 1 base not matched to a gene. Germline assignment: CDR1 SGHTS and CDR2 YDEGEE. CDR3 coding DNA: TGTGCCAGCAGCTTACAGGGGGACTACGAGCAGTACTTC. Translation gives CASSLQGDYEQYF.

Here the CDR3 DNA reads TGTGCCAGCAGCTTTGACAGTCCGAACACCGGGGAGCTGTTTTTT. Amino acid sequence: CASSFDSPNTGELFF. The genes are TRBV5-5 and TRBJ2-2; D may be TRBD1 (5 bases). CDR1 is SGHKS and CDR2 is YYEKEE in the germline V gene (reference sequence). V dropped 2 bases and J dropped 0 bases, with 8 bases sitting between them. This CDR3 is built from 15 residues. The full variable domain, in which reference TRBV5-5 and TRBJ2-2 provide the parts outside the CDR3, is DAGVTQSPTHLIKTRGQQVTLRCSPISGHKSVSWYQQVLGQGPQFIFQYYEKEERGRGNFPDRFSARQFPNYSSELNVNALLLGDSALYLCASSFDSPNTGELFFGEGSRLTVL.

The chain links TRBV14 to TRBJ2-1; TRBD2 matches 7 bases. The germline CDR1 and CDR2 sequences are SGHDN and FVKESK. Trimming took 1 base from V and 5 from J; bases not matched to a gene: 11. The CDR3 consists of 17 residues. In DNA form, the CDR3 reads TGTGCCAGCAGCCAAGTGGCAGGTGCGGGGGATAACAATGAGCAGTTCTTC. Protein sequence: CASSQVAGAGDNNEQFF.

This rearrangement joins TRBV4-1 to TRBJ1-1; D is ambiguous. Trimming left V 1 base short and J 3 bases short, with 12 bases between. Germline CDR1 reads MGHRA; CDR2 reads YSYEKL. This CDR3 contains 15 residues. DNA of the CDR3: TGCGCCAGCAGCCAAGTTGATCTCGGGTACACTGAAGCTTTCTTT. Translating gives CASSQVDLGYTEAFF.

This CDR3 is CASSLAGLATDTQYF. The CDR3 DNA reads TGTGCCAGCAGCTTAGCAGGACTAGCGACAGATACGCAGTATTTT. The J gene is TRBJ2-3, the V gene TRBV7-2; TRBD2 matches at 9 bases. The J segment lost 3 bases and the V segment lost 0 bases, leaving 1 base of the junction unmatched. This CDR3 comprises 15 residues. Germline V gives CDR1 SGHTA, CDR2 FQGNSA.

V gene TRBV11-3 combines with J gene TRBJ2-1; 12 bases align to TRBD2. There are 14 residues in the CDR3. V dropped 5 bases and J dropped 7; count of bases not matched to a gene: 3. The V gene's germline CDR1 is SGHNT and CDR2 YENEEA. The CDR3 DNA reads TGTGCCAGCAGCCTAGCGGGGGGGACGAATGAGCAGTTCTTC. This gives the protein CASSLAGGTNEQFF.

The chain links TRBV5-1 to TRBJ2-4; D gene ambiguous. Germline V gene sequence: CDR1 SGHRS, CDR2 YFSETQ. V gave up 0 bases and J gave up 6 bases, with 13 bases separating them. This CDR3 region has 15 residues. The CDR3 DNA follows: TGCGCCAGCAGCTTGGAACCTTCGGGCTCAAACATTCAGTACTTC. Protein: CASSLEPSGSNIQYF.

The chain is built from TRBV7-9 and TRBJ1-1; unclear D gene. The length of the CDR3 is 13 residues. CDR1 is SEHNR and CDR2 is FQNEAQ in the germline V gene (reference sequence). Trimming left V 6 bases short and J 1 base short, with 9 bases between. The CDR3 here is CASRDSGNTEAFF. As DNA, the CDR3 is TGTGCCAGCAGGGACTCAGGGAACACTGAAGCTTTCTTT.

This chain joins TRBV6-1 and TRBJ2-3; tentative D call: TRBD2 (6 bases). V lost 4 bases, J lost 3 bases, and 11 bases lay in between. Germline V gives CDR1 MNHNS, CDR2 SASEGT. This CDR3 is 14 amino acids long. The CDR3 DNA reads as TGTGCCAGCAGTGGGGCGGGGCGGACAGATACGCAGTATTTT. It codes for CASSGAGRTDTQYF.

This clone was observed a few times. The V gene is TRBV28, the J gene TRBJ2-7, with 8 bases matching TRBD2. The CDR3 consists of 14 residues. Germline lookup yields CDR1 MDHEN and CDR2 SYDVKM. Germline trimming cut 3 bases from V and 3 bases from J; bases unmatched to any gene: 4. CDR3 protein: CASSFRLASYEQYF. In nucleotides, the CDR3 is TGTGCCAGCAGTTTTCGACTAGCGAGCTACGAGCAGTACTTC.

By its share, this clone is medium-sized. The chain recombines TRBV15 with TRBJ2-7; 7 bases map to TRBD1. Germline CDR1 reads LNHNV; CDR2 reads YYDKDF (reference sequence). V lost 1 base to trimming and J lost 2 bases; unmatched junction nucleotides: 2. The CDR3 sequence is 14 residues long. CDR3 DNA: TGTGCCACCAGCAGAGTTAGGGGGCCCTACGAGCAGTACTTC. Translation gives CATSRVRGPYEQYF.

In its sample, this clone was seen a few times. The chain employs TRBV6-6 and TRBJ1-1, with TRBD1 as a possible D gene (6 bases). Germline CDR1 MNHNY, CDR2 SVGAGI (reference sequence). V was pared by 6 bases and J by 4 bases, with 15 bases between. CDR3 size: 14 residues. The DNA of the CDR3 is TGTGCCAGCAGCCCCGACAGGATCGGCACTGAAGCTTTCTTT. As protein: CASSPDRIGTEAFF.

The chain uses TRBV18 and TRBJ1-6; 9 nucleotides agree with TRBD1. This CDR3 has 16 residues. Germline V gene lookup returns CDR1 KGHSH and CDR2 LQKENI. V lost 3 bases to trimming and J lost 8 bases; unmatched junction nucleotides: 8. The CDR3 sequence is CASSPAQGAFDSPLHF. CDR3 nucleotides: TGTGCCAGCTCACCTGCACAGGGGGCGTTTGATTCACCCCTCCACTTT.

The chain has TRBV13 and TRBJ2-1; the match to TRBD2 covers 9 bases. The CDR3 extends over 15 amino acids. The ends lost 5 bases at V and 6 bases at J; junction bases unmatched: 8. CDR1 and CDR2 from the germline V gene are PRHDT and FYEKMQ (reference sequence). For the CDR3, the DNA is TGTGCCAGCAGCCCTGGGCTAGCGGGACTCAATGAGCAGTTCTTC. This sequence encodes CASSPGLAGLNEQFF.

V gene TRBV4-3 combines with J gene TRBJ1-2; D call uncertain. CDR1 and CDR2 from the germline V gene are LGHNA and YSLEER. The CDR3 totals 15 residues. The V gene lost 0 bases and the J gene lost 0 bases, with 8 bases spanning the gap. The CDR3 coding sequence is TGCGCCAGCAGCCAAGAGCTCGGATCTAACTATGGCTACACCTTC. It codes for CASSQELGSNYGYTF.